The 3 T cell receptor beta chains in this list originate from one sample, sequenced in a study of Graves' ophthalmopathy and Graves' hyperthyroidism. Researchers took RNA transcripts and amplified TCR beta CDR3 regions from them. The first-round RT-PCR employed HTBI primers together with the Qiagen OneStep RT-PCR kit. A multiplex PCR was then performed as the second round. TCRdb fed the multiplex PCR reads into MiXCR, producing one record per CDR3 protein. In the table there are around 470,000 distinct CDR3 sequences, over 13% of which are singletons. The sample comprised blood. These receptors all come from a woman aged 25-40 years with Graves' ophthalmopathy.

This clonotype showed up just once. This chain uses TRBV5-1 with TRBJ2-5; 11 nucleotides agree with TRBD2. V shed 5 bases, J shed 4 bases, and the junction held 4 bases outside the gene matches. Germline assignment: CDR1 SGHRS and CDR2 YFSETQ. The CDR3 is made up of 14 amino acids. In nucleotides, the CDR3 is TGCGCCAGCAGGGATGGACTAGCGGGAGAGACCCAGTACTTC. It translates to CASRDGLAGETQYF.

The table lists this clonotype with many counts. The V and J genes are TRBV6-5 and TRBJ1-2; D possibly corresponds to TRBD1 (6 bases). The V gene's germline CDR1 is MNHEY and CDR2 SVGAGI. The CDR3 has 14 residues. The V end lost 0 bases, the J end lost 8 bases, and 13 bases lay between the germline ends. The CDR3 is CASSYSTGARGYTF. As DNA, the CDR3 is TGTGCCAGCAGTTACTCGACGGGGGCCAGGGGCTACACCTTC.

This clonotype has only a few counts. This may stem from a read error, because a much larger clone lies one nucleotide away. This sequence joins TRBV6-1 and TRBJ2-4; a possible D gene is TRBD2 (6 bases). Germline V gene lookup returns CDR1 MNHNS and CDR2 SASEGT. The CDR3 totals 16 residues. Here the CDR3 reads CASRSSRGLAENIQYF. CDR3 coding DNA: TGTGCCAGCCGGTCCTCTCGGGGGTTAGCCGAAAACATTCAGTACTTC.